Presented here are 28 T cell receptor beta chains from one specimen sequenced in a study of cytomegalovirus exposure and HLA in healthy donors. PCR amplification relied on 60 Vbeta primers (plus 13 Jbeta primers). Sequenced by immunoSEQ multiplex PCR; TCRdb stores in-frame clones only, minus some. The sample shows more than 150,000 clones, about four fifths of them seen only once. Sequenced: PBMCs. Source of these receptors: a woman aged 50 to 60 in good health and CMV-seropositive.

This clone was seen only once. The chain is built from TRBV5-1 and TRBJ2-1; 9 bases align to TRBD2. V lost 2 bases and J lost 5; bases outside the gene matches: 5. The length of the CDR3 is 15 residues. Germline CDR1 reads SGHRS; CDR2 reads YFSETQ. The DNA for the CDR3 is TGCGCCAGCAGCTTCCGGACTAGCGAACACAATGAGCAGTTCTTC. It is translated as CASSFRTSEHNEQFF.

J is TRBJ2-7 and V is TRBV5-4, with a possible D match to TRBD1 (6 bases). There are 14 residues in the CDR3. Germline-derived CDR1 and CDR2 are SGHNT and YYREEE (reference sequence). V was trimmed by 8 bases and J by 0 bases, leaving 15 bases between them. The CDR3 DNA follows: TGTGCCAGAAGCGTTAGGGACACCTCCTACGAGCAGTACTTC. It codes for CARSVRDTSYEQYF.

This chain connects TRBV10-3 to TRBJ1-2; D gene uncertain. CDR1 is ENHRY and CDR2 is SYGVKD in the germline V gene. Trimming took off 3 bases at V and 3 bases at J, with 11 bases between the two ends. The CDR3 is made up of 14 amino acids. The CDR3 loop reads CAISDPGFDYGYTF. CDR3 coding DNA: TGTGCCATCAGTGATCCGGGGTTTGACTATGGCTACACCTTC.

The gene calls are TRBV7-9 and TRBJ1-5; D remains ambiguous. CDR3 length: 14 residues. Germline-derived CDR1 and CDR2 are SEHNR and FQNEAQ (reference sequence). Trimming cost V 1 base and J 6 bases, with 10 bases left between them. The DNA for the CDR3 is TGTGCCAGCAGCTTAGATCCGGCGGGTCAGCCCCAGCATTTT. As protein: CASSLDPAGQPQHF.

About this clone itself: Relative to the germline gene, one junction end is altered; a read error may explain this. V and J are TRBV13 and TRBJ1-2; 8 bases agree with TRBD1. The CDR3 spans 16 residues. Germline-derived CDR1 and CDR2 are PRHDT and FYEKMQ (reference sequence). CDR3 residues: CAGSLGDRLPLEGYTF. The CDR3 bases are TGTGCCGGCAGCTTAGGGGACAGGCTACCTTTGGAGGGCTACACCTTC.

The chain employs TRBV19 and TRBJ1-2; TRBD1 aligns across 7 bases. Germline V gene lookup returns CDR1 LNHDA and CDR2 SQIVND (reference sequence). The CDR3 spans 14 residues. V lost 8 bases, J lost 3 bases, and 9 bases stayed unmatched. The DNA of the CDR3 is TGTGCCAGTTCAGGACAGGCGACCTACTATGGCTACACCTTC. Translated, it gives CASSGQATYYGYTF.

The V and J genes are TRBV30 and TRBJ1-6; D gene unclear. Between the trimmed V and J ends, which lost 0 bases and 7 bases, there was a span of 7 bases. From germline, CDR1 is GTSNPN and CDR2 SVGIG (reference sequence). This CDR3 is built from 13 residues. CDR3 sequence (DNA): TGTGCCTGGAGTGTACGAGTAAATTCACCCCTCCACTTT. Amino acids: CAWSVRVNSPLHF.

This chain uses TRBV4-1 with TRBJ2-2; D might be TRBD2 (6 bases). This CDR3 spans 14 amino acids. Germline V lookup: CDR1 MGHRA, CDR2 YSYEKL. Between the trimmed V and J ends, which lost 5 bases and 3 bases, there was a span of 10 bases. Here the CDR3 DNA reads TGCGCCAGCAGCGACCGGGAGCACACCGGGGAGCTGTTTTTT. It specifies CASSDREHTGELFF.

The V call is TRBV9, the J call TRBJ2-5; TRBD2 matches at 16 bases. The junction had 6 bases not matched to a gene; V was cut back by 2 bases and J by 5 bases. The CDR3 length is 17 residues. The V gene's germline CDR1 is SGDLS and CDR2 YYNGEE. The CDR3 spells CASSVTGLAGGQETQYF. Written as DNA, the CDR3 is TGTGCCAGCAGCGTCACGGGACTAGCGGGGGGGCAGGAGACCCAGTACTTC.

This clone was recorded a few times. Other DNA sequences in the same sample also yield this CDR3. The chain has TRBV4-3 and TRBJ1-5; D gene uncertain. Germline CDR1 reads LGHNA; CDR2 reads YSLEER. V lost 0 bases and J 7 bases, leaving 7 bases between the germline ends. CDR3 length equals 13 residues. CDR3 coding DNA: TGCGCCAGCAGCCAAGATCGAGGGCAGCCCCAGCATTTT. As protein: CASSQDRGQPQHF.

Turning to this clone: The identical CDR3 is also encoded by other nucleotide sequences in the sample. This chain connects TRBV7-9 to TRBJ2-2; TRBD2 is a possible D gene (6 bases). Between the trimmed V and J ends, which lost 3 bases and 1 base, there was a span of 12 bases. CDR3 length: 16 amino acids. The germline V gene has CDR1 SEHNR and CDR2 FQNEAQ (reference sequence). CDR3 bases: TGTGCCAGCAGCTTCTCGGGGCGGGGGAACACCGGGGAGCTGTTTTTT. Encoded protein: CASSFSGRGNTGELFF.

V usage is TRBV11-2 and J usage is TRBJ2-1; TRBD2 matches 10 bases. V lost 4 bases to trimming and J lost 6 bases; unmatched junction nucleotides: 3. The CDR3 length is 14 residues. Per germline, CDR1 SGHAT and CDR2 FQNNGV. The CDR3 bases are TGTGCCAGCAGCTCGGGACTAGCGTCCAATGAGCAGTTCTTC. Encoded protein: CASSSGLASNEQFF.

V gene TRBV15 combines with J gene TRBJ2-3; 9 nucleotides align to TRBD2. The ends lost 0 bases at V and 4 bases at J; junction bases unmatched: 14. Per germline, CDR1 LNHNV and CDR2 YYDKDF (reference sequence). This CDR3 is 19 amino acids long. This CDR3 reads CATSRDRWGGGGSADTQYF. Here the CDR3 DNA reads TGTGCCACCAGCAGAGATCGATGGGGCGGGGGGGGATCAGCAGATACGCAGTATTTT.

This sequence joins TRBV7-3 and TRBJ1-1; TRBD1 matches at 10 bases. The V and J ends lost 5 bases and 4 bases, in that order; junction bases with no gene match: 4. In germline, CDR1 is SGHTA, CDR2 FQGTGA. The CDR3 extends over 14 amino acids. In DNA, the CDR3 is TGTGCCAGCAGCCCAGGGGACAGGGGCACTGAAGCTTTCTTT. Translating it yields CASSPGDRGTEAFF.

This clone was found once. This chain uses TRBV18 with TRBJ2-6; weak D call: TRBD2 (5 bases). V lost 1 base to trimming and J lost 0 bases, with 10 bases between them. The CDR3 sequence is 17 residues long. Looked up from germline, CDR1 is KGHSH and CDR2 is LQKENI. The CDR3 loop is CASSPLGILSGANVLTF. DNA of the CDR3: TGTGCCAGCTCACCACTCGGGATCCTCTCTGGGGCCAACGTCCTGACTTTC.

This clone has more than one count but fewer than ten. The rearrangement joins TRBV28 to TRBJ2-1, with 9 bases lining up with TRBD2. With 6 bases clipped from V and 5 bases from J, the junction kept 5 bases outside the gene matches. The germline gives CDR1 MDHEN, CDR2 SYDVKM. This CDR3 is 14 amino acids long. CDR3 protein: CASSLERGDNEQFF. The CDR3 DNA reads TGTGCCAGCAGCTTGGAGCGGGGGGACAATGAGCAGTTCTTC.

The chain combines TRBV19 with TRBJ1-1; D possibly corresponds to TRBD1 (6 bases). This CDR3 comprises 17 residues. The V gene lost 3 bases and the J gene lost 1 base, with 18 bases spanning the gap. The V gene's germline CDR1 is LNHDA and CDR2 SQIVND (reference sequence). The CDR3 sequence is CASSIEDLGQKNTEAFF. For the CDR3, the DNA is TGTGCCAGTAGTATTGAGGACCTCGGACAGAAGAACACTGAAGCTTTCTTT.

The chain joins TRBV21-1 to TRBJ2-5; the table's D call, TRBD2, was not checked against the DNA. TRBV21-1 constitutes a pseudogene. The CDR3 is made up of 14 amino acids. CDR3 loop: CASSKENFQETQYF. Written as DNA, the CDR3 is TGTGCCAGCAGCAAAGAGAACTTCCAAGAGACCCAGTACTTC.

J is TRBJ1-5 and V is TRBV5-6; 8 bases map to TRBD1. The germline gives CDR1 SGHDT, CDR2 YYEEEE. V shed 1 base, J shed 0 bases, and the junction held 9 bases outside the gene matches. This CDR3 is 18 amino acids long. CDR3 in amino acids: CASSLQGALHGSNQPQHF. The CDR3 DNA is TGTGCCAGCAGCTTGCAGGGGGCGCTCCATGGTAGCAATCAGCCCCAGCATTTT.

CDR3 bases: TGTGCCAGCAGCCTAGGGACTAGCGGGGGGGCGGCAGATACGCAGTATTTT. This translates into CASSLGTSGGAADTQYF. This chain uses TRBV9 with TRBJ2-3; 16 bases map to TRBD2. The CDR3 is 17 residues long. Germline trimming cut 4 bases from V and 4 bases from J; bases unmatched to any gene: 6. Per germline, CDR1 SGDLS and CDR2 YYNGEE.

CDR3 residues: CASSPPEIRTNEKLFF. In nucleotides, the CDR3 is TGTGCCAGTAGTCCGCCCGAAATCAGAACTAATGAAAAACTGTTTTTT. The chain is built from TRBV19 and TRBJ1-4, with no clear D. V gave up 5 bases and J gave up 1 base, with 14 bases separating them. CDR3 length: 16 amino acids. Germline V lookup: CDR1 LNHDA, CDR2 SQIVND (reference sequence).

Only a few counts were recorded for this clone. The chain combines TRBV6-5 with TRBJ1-1, with no clear D. The CDR3 has 14 residues. Trimming left V 1 base short and J 1 base short, with 7 bases between. Per the germline V gene, CDR1 is MNHEY and CDR2 is SVGAGI. CDR3 sequence reads: CASSYFGKNTEAFF. As DNA, the CDR3 is TGTGCCAGCAGTTACTTCGGGAAGAACACTGAAGCTTTCTTT.

The chain uses TRBV20-1 and TRBJ2-5, with a possible D match to TRBD1 (5 bases). Trimming stripped 7 bases from V and 3 bases from J, with 9 bases between. The CDR3 sequence is 11 residues long. Germline CDR1 DFQATT, CDR2 SNEGSKA (reference sequence). The DNA for the CDR3 is TGCAGTGTTTTGACAGAAGAGACCCAGTACTTC. It codes for CSVLTEETQYF.

V is TRBV13 and J is TRBJ1-4; the D gene is possibly TRBD1 (6 bases). V lost 2 bases, J lost 7 bases, and 17 bases lay in between. Germline CDR1 and CDR2: PRHDT and FYEKMQ (reference sequence). The length of the CDR3 is 16 residues. The CDR3 DNA is TGTGCCAGCAGCTTAAGGACGGGGGGGCTGGGTGAAAAACTGTTTTTT. Encoded protein: CASSLRTGGLGEKLFF. Full variable domain (remainder filled in from reference TRBV13 and TRBJ1-4): AAGVIQSPRHLIKEKRETATLKCYPIPRHDTVYWYQQGPGQDPQFLISFYEKMQSDKGSIPDRFSAQQFSDYHSELNMSSLELGDSALYFCASSLRTGGLGEKLFFGSGTQLSVL.

V and J are TRBV14 and TRBJ1-6; a weak D match, TRBD1 (5 bases). CDR1 and CDR2 from the germline V gene are SGHDN and FVKESK. V lost 2 bases and J 10 bases, leaving 9 bases between the germline ends. There are 13 residues in the CDR3. CDR3 nucleotides: TGTGCCAGCAGCCAATTCGGGGGATCACCCCTCCACTTT. This sequence encodes CASSQFGGSPLHF.

The V gene is TRBV5-4, the J gene TRBJ2-3, with 8 bases matching TRBD1. The junction had 5 bases not matched to a gene; V was cut back by 4 bases and J by 1 base. The CDR3 spans 15 residues. In germline, CDR1 is SGHNT, CDR2 YYREEE (reference sequence). CDR3 in DNA: TGTGCCAGCAGCCGACCGGGACAGGGCACAGATACGCAGTATTTT. It codes for CASSRPGQGTDTQYF. Full variable domain (remainder filled in from reference TRBV5-4 and TRBJ2-3): ETGVTQSPTHLIKTRGQQVTLRCSSQSGHNTVSWYQQALGQGPQFIFQYYREEENGRGNFPPRFSGLQFPNYSSELNVNALELDDSALYLCASSRPGQGTDTQYFGPGTRLTVL.

This clone appeared a single time. CDR3 nucleotides: TGTGCCAGCAGTCTTGGACAGGGTGCGTGGTATGGCTACACCTTC. As protein: CASSLGQGAWYGYTF. This rearrangement joins TRBV27 to TRBJ1-2; 8 positions match TRBD1. Trimming took 5 bases from V and 5 from J; bases not matched to a gene: 10. Germline CDR1 MNHEY, CDR2 SMNVEV (reference sequence). This CDR3 has 15 residues.

The V call is TRBV6-5, the J call TRBJ1-5, with D tentatively TRBD1 (6 bases). This CDR3 is 14 amino acids long. The germline V and J ends were trimmed by 2 bases and 6 bases, with 11 bases remaining between them. Germline V lookup: CDR1 MNHEY, CDR2 SVGAGI. CDR3 DNA: TGTGCCAGCAGTTACACCCGGACAGCTCAGCCCCAGCATTTT. Translated: CASSYTRTAQPQHF.